This T cell receptor beta chain originates from a study of T cells in localized non-small cell lung cancer. The CDR3 has 13 residues. The germline V and J ends were trimmed by 6 bases and 6 bases, with 15 bases remaining between them. Germline V gene lookup returns CDR1 MNHNY and CDR2 SVGAGI (reference sequence). Study-wide results and limits: Within adjacent lung there appeared a median 57 of the top 100 tumor clones. Only one tumor region was sequenced, so heterogeneity remains possible. Uninvolved adjacent lung, not tumor, had the highest T cell clonality. Patients showing higher blood T cell density tended to see longer overall survival.

The table lists this clone with a few counts. Its target is unknown. Sequenced by immunoSEQ multiplex PCR; TCRdb stores in-frame clones only, minus some. The sample lists 45,000 to 70,000 clones, 70% to 90% occurring once. This specimen consisted of peripheral blood, obtained before any cancer treatment. The TCR comes from a woman aged 35 to 69 with stage I lung adenocarcinoma. The chain uses TRBV6-6 and TRBJ2-7, with D perhaps TRBD1 (6 bases). The CDR3 region has the DNA TGTGCCAGCAGATCCTCCGGACAGAGCGAGCAGTACTTC. It translates to CASRSSGQSEQYF.